The rows below give T cell receptor beta chains drawn from one sample of a study of cytomegalovirus exposure and HLA in healthy donors. Generated by immunoSEQ multiplex PCR, the TCRdb table keeps only in-frame clones and is missing some. Among 95,000 to 150,000 clones listed, roughly 88% were seen once. Material for sequencing was PBMCs. All receptors derive from a woman in her late teens or twenties in good health and CMV-seropositive. The conserved cysteine and the conserved F or W are not part of the CDR3 here. Each record gives: V gene, CDR3 protein.

V: TRBV21-1; CDR3: ASSKGSGGTYEQY
V: TRBV12-5; CDR3: ASGLWRAGELF
V: TRBV5-6; CDR3: ASGGGPEAF
V: TRBV6-6; CDR3: ASVRDSSYEQY
V: TRBV14; CDR3: ASSRNRARAGNEQF
V: TRBV2; CDR3: ASSPRGPGEEY
V: TRBV7-2; CDR3: ASSTRTSGTDTQY
V: TRBV6-6; CDR3: ASSFKLAGGTDTQY
V: TRBV6-6; CDR3: ASRQGGNYGYT
V: TRBV5-6; CDR3: ASSFGQGLVETQY
V: TRBV15; CDR3: ATSRGQGAEKLF
V: TRBV7-9; CDR3: ASSLKAGRSGANVLT
V: TRBV18; CDR3: ASSPGQQPSYEQY
V: TRBV27; CDR3: ASSSRQGNSYEQY
V: TRBV19; CDR3: ASSIIAGGLKDIQY
V: TRBV7-6; CDR3: ASSSEINTEAF
V: TRBV30; CDR3: AWTTGDGYT
V: TRBV7-6; CDR3: ASSSGGGGPYEQY
V: TRBV5-3; CDR3: ARMAGGVGEQY
V: TRBV7-9; CDR3: ASSRQGASGNTIY
V: TRBV15; CDR3: ATSIEPRGRTEAF
V: TRBV7-9; CDR3: ASSLGLAGAADTQY
V: TRBV13; CDR3: ASSFPGTGDEDTQY
V: TRBV29-1; CDR3: SASSGGVNTGELF
V: TRBV5-4; CDR3: ASSLQARDRRIEQY
V: TRBV5-1; CDR3: ASSLAGPYEQY
V: TRBV19; CDR3: ASSMEGLGSDGYT
V: TRBV7-9; CDR3: ASSSGRESSGNTIY
V: TRBV9; CDR3: ASSVQSTGSESYT
V: TRBV25-1; CDR3: ASSDWLGQTGGYGYT
V: TRBV11-2; CDR3: ASSYTSYEQY
V: TRBV19; CDR3: ASSTSGRHEQY
V: TRBV5-1; CDR3: ASGLRQGSTEAF
V: TRBV5-1; CDR3: ASSLELAGGPLETQY
V: TRBV11-3; CDR3: ASCMRGLGEAF
V: TRBV11-2; CDR3: ASSPKNTEAF
V: TRBV7-9; CDR3: ASSRDRRNTEAF